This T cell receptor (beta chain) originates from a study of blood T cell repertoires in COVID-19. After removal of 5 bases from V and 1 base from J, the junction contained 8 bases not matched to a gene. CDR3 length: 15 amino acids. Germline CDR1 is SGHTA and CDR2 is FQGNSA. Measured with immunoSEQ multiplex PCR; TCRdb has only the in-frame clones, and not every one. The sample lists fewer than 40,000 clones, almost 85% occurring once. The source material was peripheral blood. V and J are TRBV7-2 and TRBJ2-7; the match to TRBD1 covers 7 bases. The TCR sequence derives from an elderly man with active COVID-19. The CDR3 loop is CASSVLGQDSYEQYF. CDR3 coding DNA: TGTGCCAGCAGCGTATTAGGACAGGATTCCTACGAGCAGTACTTC.